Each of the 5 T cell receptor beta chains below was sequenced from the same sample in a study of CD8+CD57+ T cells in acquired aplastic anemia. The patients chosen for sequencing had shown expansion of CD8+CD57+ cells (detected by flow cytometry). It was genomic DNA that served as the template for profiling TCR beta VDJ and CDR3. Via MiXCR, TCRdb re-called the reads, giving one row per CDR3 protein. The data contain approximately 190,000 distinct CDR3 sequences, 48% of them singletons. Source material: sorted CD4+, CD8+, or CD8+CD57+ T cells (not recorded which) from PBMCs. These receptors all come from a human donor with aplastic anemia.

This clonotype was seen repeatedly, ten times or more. The DNA of the CDR3 is TGTGCCAGCAGCTTAGAGGGGGCATATACTGAAGCTTTCTTT. Amino acid sequence: CASSLEGAYTEAFF. The gene calls are TRBV7-9 and TRBJ1-1, with 7 bases fitting TRBD1. With 1 base clipped from V and 5 bases from J, the junction kept 4 bases outside the gene matches. Germline V gives CDR1 SEHNR, CDR2 FQNEAQ (reference sequence). The CDR3 covers 14 residues. Full variable domain (remainder filled in from reference TRBV7-9 and TRBJ1-1): DTGVSQNPRHKITKRGQNVTFRCDPISEHNRLYWYRQTLGQGPEFLTYFQNEAQLEKSRLLSDRFSAERPKGSFSTLEIQRTEQGDSAMYLCASSLEGAYTEAFFGQGTRLTVV.

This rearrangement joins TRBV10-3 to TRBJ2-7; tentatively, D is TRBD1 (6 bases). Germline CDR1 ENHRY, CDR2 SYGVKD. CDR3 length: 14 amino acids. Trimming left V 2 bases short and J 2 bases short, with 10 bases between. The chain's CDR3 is CAISERSGAYEQYF. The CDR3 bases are TGTGCCATCAGTGAGAGGTCAGGGGCCTACGAGCAGTACTTC.

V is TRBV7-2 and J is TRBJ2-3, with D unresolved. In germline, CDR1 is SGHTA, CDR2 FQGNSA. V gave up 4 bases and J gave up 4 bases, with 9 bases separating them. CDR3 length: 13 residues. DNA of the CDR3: TGTGCCAGCAGCTACCGTGAATCAGATACGCAGTATTTT. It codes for CASSYRESDTQYF.

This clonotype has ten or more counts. The chain's CDR3 is CASSRLETEAFF. For the CDR3, the DNA is TGTGCCAGTAGTAGATTGGAGACTGAAGCTTTCTTT. The chain uses TRBV19 and TRBJ1-1; D ambiguous. In germline, CDR1 is LNHDA, CDR2 SQIVND (reference sequence). V was clipped by 4 bases and J by 5 bases, with 8 bases between them. This CDR3 contains 12 residues.

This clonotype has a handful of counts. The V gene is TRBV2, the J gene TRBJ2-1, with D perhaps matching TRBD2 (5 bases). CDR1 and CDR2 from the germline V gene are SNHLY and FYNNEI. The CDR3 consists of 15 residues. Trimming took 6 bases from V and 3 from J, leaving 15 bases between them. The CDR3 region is CASSKTWTDYNEQFF. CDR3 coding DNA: TGTGCCAGCAGCAAGACCTGGACTGACTACAATGAGCAGTTCTTC.